Presented here are 10 T cell receptor beta chains from one specimen sequenced in a study of blood T cells in healthy people across ages. A J-beta primer mix and a sample-barcoded 5' primer were used in a second PCR of roughly 7 to 12 cycles. Each CDR3 protein gets one entry after TCRdb re-called the 5' RACE reads with MiXCR. Seen here are 910,000 or so distinct CDR3 sequences, roughly half observed once, and the top ten hold over 20%. The sequenced sample consisted of blood. The receptors stem from a woman aged 55-69 years in good health.

This clonotype was counted between two and nine times. V usage is TRBV27 and J usage is TRBJ2-5, with 7 nucleotides matching TRBD2. Germline CDR1 is MNHEY and CDR2 is SMNVEV (reference sequence). V lost 5 bases, J lost 5 bases, and 17 bases stayed unmatched. The CDR3 is 17 amino acids. The CDR3 sequence is CASSPTWWGGVEETQYF. The CDR3 coding sequence is TGTGCCAGCAGTCCCACCTGGTGGGGGGGAGTTGAGGAGACCCAGTACTTC.

The V gene is TRBV27, the J gene TRBJ2-3; D is unclear. Trimming took 4 bases from V and 2 from J, leaving 13 bases between them. The CDR3 contains 15 residues. Germline loops: CDR1 MNHEY, CDR2 SMNVEV (reference sequence). The CDR3 DNA sequence: TGTGCCAGCAGTTCCTCTGGCAATCCCACAGATACGCAGTATTTT. Its protein is CASSSSGNPTDTQYF.

This chain uses TRBV27 with TRBJ1-1, with D maybe TRBD1 (5 bases). Trimming left V 0 bases short and J 1 base short, with 9 bases between. Germline V CDR1 and CDR2: MNHEY, SMNVEV (reference sequence). The CDR3 has 15 amino acids. Written as DNA, the CDR3 is TGTGCCAGCAGTTTATCCACAACAGGGAACACTGAAGCTTTCTTT. Its protein is CASSLSTTGNTEAFF.

This chain connects TRBV2 to TRBJ2-1; 10 bases line up with TRBD1. This CDR3 is 13 amino acids long. Germline V gives CDR1 SNHLY, CDR2 FYNNEI. The trim removed 4 bases at V and 10 bases at J, leaving 4 bases unmatched. The CDR3 coding sequence is TGTGCCAGCAGTGGACAGGGGGCATGGGAGCAGTTCTTC. Translation gives CASSGQGAWEQFF.

In regard to this clonotype: Compared with germline, one end of the junction differs, possibly owing to a read error. This chain joins TRBV5-6 and TRBJ2-3; D unresolved. The CDR3 is 15 residues long. Germline V gene lookup returns CDR1 SGHDT and CDR2 YYEEEE. Here the CDR3 reads CASSLKVEPGDTQYF. The CDR3 nucleotides are TGCGCCAGCAGCTTAAAGGTGGAGCCCGGCGATACGCAGTATTTT. Based on the CDR3 plus reference TRBV5-6 and TRBJ2-3, the full variable domain is DAGVTQSPTHLIKTRGQQVTLRCSPKSGHDTVSWYQQALGQGPQFIFQYYEEEERQRGNFPDRFSGHQFPNYSSELNVNALLLGDSALYLCASSLKVEPGDTQYFGPGTRLTVL.

V and J are TRBV30 and TRBJ1-2, with D uncertain. The V end lost 1 base, the J end lost 4 bases, and 10 bases lay between the germline ends. CDR3 size: 13 residues. Germline CDR1 GTSNPN, CDR2 SVGIG (reference sequence). The CDR3 sequence is CAWSAPAGYGYTF. CDR3 nucleotide sequence: TGTGCCTGGAGTGCCCCCGCTGGCTATGGCTACACCTTC.

This rearrangement joins TRBV28 to TRBJ2-7; D gene unclear. This CDR3 is 14 amino acids long. The germline CDR1 and CDR2 sequences are MDHEN and SYDVKM. The ends were cut back, 5 bases at V and 1 base at J, with 12 bases in the middle. This chain's CDR3 is CASSQPDGSYEQYF. CDR3 sequence (DNA): TGTGCCAGCAGTCAACCCGACGGTTCCTACGAGCAGTACTTC.

This clonotype was seen a few times. V and J are TRBV6-5 and TRBJ2-5; TRBD1 might be the D (5 bases). The CDR3 has 14 residues. The ends were cut back, 8 bases at V and 1 base at J, with 14 bases in the middle. Germline V gene lookup returns CDR1 MNHEY and CDR2 SVGAGI. Written as DNA, the CDR3 is TGTGCCAGCGGTCTGAAAGGGGTCCAAGAGACCCAGTACTTC. It encodes CASGLKGVQETQYF.

This clonotype has just a few counts. The chain joins TRBV6-5 to TRBJ1-1; D unresolved. From germline, CDR1 is MNHEY and CDR2 SVGAGI. CDR3 length: 13 residues. Trimming shortened V by 0 bases and J by 11 bases, and 13 bases separated the two germline ends. CDR3 coding DNA: TGTGCCAGCAGTTACTCTACAAACGCGCGGGCTTTCTTT. It encodes CASSYSTNARAFF.

This sequence joins TRBV7-9 and TRBJ2-2; 8 bases agree with TRBD2. The length of the CDR3 is 15 residues. Germline V gives CDR1 SEHNR, CDR2 FQNEAQ (reference sequence). J gave up 4 bases and V 6 bases, and 7 bases lay outside the gene matches. The CDR3 protein is CASSITGRATGELFF. CDR3 sequence (DNA): TGTGCCAGCAGTATTACCGGGAGGGCCACCGGGGAGCTGTTTTTT.